Following are 20 T cell receptor beta chains from one sample sequenced in a study of blood T cell repertoires in COVID-19. The data were produced by immunoSEQ multiplex PCR, yet TCRdb's version contains in-frame clones alone and is incomplete. Among some 360,000 clones listed, approximately 91% were seen once. Sequenced input: PBMCs or T cells enriched from blood (not recorded which). These receptors all stem from a woman aged 25-40 years who had been exposed to COVID-19.

The chain joins TRBV3-1 (or the pseudogene TRBV3-2) to TRBJ2-7; D gene uncertain. CDR1 LGHDT and CDR2 YNNKEL come from the germline V gene (reference sequence). The germline V and J ends were trimmed by 1 base and 2 bases, with 3 bases remaining between them. The CDR3 contains 12 residues. This CDR3 is CASSQGTYEQYF. In nucleotides, the CDR3 is TGTGCCAGCAGCCAAGGTACCTACGAGCAGTACTTC.

The V call is TRBV5-1, the J call TRBJ2-1; TRBD1 aligns across 7 bases. This CDR3 has 17 residues. Germline loops: CDR1 SGHRS, CDR2 YFSETQ. V dropped 2 bases and J dropped 1; count of bases not matched to a gene: 9. The CDR3 spells CASSFYRDSESYNEQFF. CDR3 in DNA: TGCGCCAGCAGCTTCTACCGGGACAGTGAATCCTACAATGAGCAGTTCTTC.

The CDR3 here is CASSLGGGIQPQHF. Written as DNA, the CDR3 is TGCGCCAGCAGCTTGGGGGGAGGGATCCAGCCCCAGCATTTT. This chain uses TRBV5-1 with TRBJ1-5; D is uncertain. Germline CDR1 SGHRS, CDR2 YFSETQ. Between the trimmed V and J ends, which lost 0 bases and 7 bases, there was a span of 11 bases. This CDR3 is built from 14 residues.

The chain uses TRBV10-1 and TRBJ2-6; the match to TRBD1 covers 9 bases. This CDR3 has 18 residues. The junction had 9 bases not matched to a gene; V was cut back by 6 bases and J by 0 bases. Germline V gives CDR1 WNHNN, CDR2 SYGVQD (reference sequence). Here the CDR3 reads CASSGPGQGSSGANVLTF. The CDR3 DNA sequence: TGCGCCAGCAGCGGACCGGGACAGGGTAGCTCTGGGGCCAACGTCCTGACTTTC.

Details on this clone: One junction end does not reproduce the germline sequence, and a read error may be involved. The CDR3 sequence: CASSLEAGLNTGELFF. The CDR3 DNA reads as TGTGCCAGTAGTCTAGAAGCGGGATTGAACACCGGGGAGCTGTTTTTT. The genes are TRBV19 and TRBJ2-2, with 7 positions matching TRBD2. The germline CDR1 and CDR2 sequences are LNHDA and SQIVND (reference sequence). The CDR3 sequence is 16 residues long.

The V call is TRBV7-3, the J call TRBJ2-1, with 8 bases matching TRBD1. V dropped 5 bases and J dropped 14; count of bases not matched to a gene: 5. The germline gives CDR1 SGHTA, CDR2 FQGTGA. This CDR3 has 11 residues. CDR3 sequence (DNA): TGTGCCAGCAGCCCCGGACAGGGAAAGTTCTTC. The encoded protein is CASSPGQGKFF.

CDR3 sequence: CASSWAGAGSSSPLHF. The CDR3 DNA reads TGTGCCAGCAGTTGGGCAGGGGCTGGTTCTAGTTCACCCCTCCACTTT. The chain combines TRBV6-5 with TRBJ1-6; D perhaps matches TRBD1 (6 bases). Germline V gene lookup returns CDR1 MNHEY and CDR2 SVGAGI. V lost 4 bases to trimming and J lost 9 bases, with 19 bases between them. The CDR3 consists of 16 residues.

In nucleotides, the CDR3 is TGTGCCAGCAGCCTCGGCGGCGGGATTAATTCACCCCTCCACTTT. It encodes CASSLGGGINSPLHF. The V and J genes are TRBV5-6 and TRBJ1-6; D not resolved. The germline gives CDR1 SGHDT, CDR2 YYEEEE. This CDR3 comprises 15 residues. V was cut by 4 bases and J by 6 bases, with 14 bases left in between. The whole variable domain, remainder taken from reference TRBV5-6 and TRBJ1-6, is DAGVTQSPTHLIKTRGQQVTLRCSPKSGHDTVSWYQQALGQGPQFIFQYYEEEERQRGNFPDRFSGHQFPNYSSELNVNALLLGDSALYLCASSLGGGINSPLHFGNGTRLTVT.

This rearrangement joins TRBV7-9 to TRBJ1-1, with TRBD1 identical over 11 bases. The germline gives CDR1 SEHNR, CDR2 FQNEAQ (reference sequence). The CDR3 is 18 residues long. The trim removed 0 bases at V and 1 base at J, leaving 7 bases unmatched. CDR3 amino acids: CASSLARTGGASNTEAFF. The CDR3 DNA reads TGTGCCAGCAGCTTAGCCCGGACAGGGGGCGCCTCGAACACTGAAGCTTTCTTT.

The genes are TRBV27 and TRBJ2-2; the match to TRBD2 covers 10 bases. Trimming removed 3 bases from V and 6 bases from J; junction bases left unmatched: 13. Germline V gives CDR1 MNHEY, CDR2 SMNVEV (reference sequence). This CDR3 has 18 amino acids. In DNA form, the CDR3 reads TGTGCCAGCAGTTTCCTCGGACTAGCGGACCTCGCCGCCGGGGAGCTGTTTTTT. Protein sequence: CASSFLGLADLAAGELFF.

The rearrangement uses TRBV27 and TRBJ2-7; 7 nucleotides align to TRBD1. V shed 5 bases, J shed 4 bases, and the junction held 11 bases outside the gene matches. CDR1 is MNHEY and CDR2 is SMNVEV in the germline V gene (reference sequence). The CDR3 extends over 15 amino acids. The CDR3 reads CASSTRQGLRYEQYF. In DNA, the CDR3 is TGTGCCAGCAGTACGAGACAGGGCCTCAGGTACGAGCAGTACTTC.

This rearrangement joins TRBV2 to TRBJ2-1; 7 bases fit TRBD2. This CDR3 spans 15 amino acids. Per the germline V gene, CDR1 is SNHLY and CDR2 is FYNNEI. J gave up 6 bases and V 4 bases, and 9 bases lay outside the gene matches. CDR3 in DNA: TGTGCCAGCAGTGTCAGTACACTAGCGAGCAATGAGCAGTTCTTC. Residues: CASSVSTLASNEQFF. Full variable domain (missing parts from reference TRBV2 and TRBJ2-1): EPEVTQTPSHQVTQMGQEVILRCVPISNHLYFYWYRQILGQKVEFLVSFYNNEISEKSEIFDDQFSVERPDGSNFTLKIRSTKLEDSAMYFCASSVSTLASNEQFFGPGTRLTVL.

The chain is built from TRBV29-1 and TRBJ1-1, with TRBD1 as a possible D gene (6 bases). This CDR3 contains 12 residues. V was shortened by 6 bases and J by 1 base, with 9 bases between the two germline ends. Per the germline V gene, CDR1 is SQVTM and CDR2 is ANQGSEA. DNA for the CDR3: TGCAGCGTGGACAGTAGGAACACTGAAGCTTTCTTT. This sequence encodes CSVDSRNTEAFF.

The chain has TRBV5-1 and TRBJ1-1; no reliable D call. V dropped 2 bases and J dropped 5 bases, with 10 bases sitting between them. The CDR3 runs 13 residues. Per the germline V gene, CDR1 is SGHRS and CDR2 is YFSETQ. The CDR3 region has the DNA TGCGCCAGCAGCTTTGCGGGGAATACTGAAGCTTTCTTT. Translating gives CASSFAGNTEAFF. The full variable domain, completed using reference TRBV5-1 and TRBJ1-1, is KAGVTQTPRYLIKTRGQQVTLSCSPISGHRSVSWYQQTPGQGLQFLFEYFSETQRNKGNFPGRFSGRQFSNSRSEMNVSTLELGDSALYLCASSFAGNTEAFFGQGTRLTVV.

This clone was observed a few times. This chain links TRBV5-8 with TRBJ2-7, with a possible D match to TRBD2 (6 bases). V was pared by 0 bases and J by 3 bases, with 13 bases between. Germline lookup yields CDR1 SGHTS and CDR2 YDEGEE. This CDR3 spans 15 amino acids. The CDR3 DNA is TGTGCCAGCAGCTTGGGATCGGGAGTCGTCTACGAGCAGTACTTC. Translation gives CASSLGSGVVYEQYF.

A few counts support this clone. The chain couples TRBV9 to TRBJ1-1, with a possible D match to TRBD1 (6 bases). Germline loops: CDR1 SGDLS, CDR2 YYNGEE. Deletions cut 0 bases from V and 7 bases from J, with 19 bases between. The CDR3 runs to 16 residues. Here the CDR3 DNA reads TGTGCCAGCAGCGTAGTCCACCACAGGGAAGGAAGTGAAGCTTTCTTT. Protein sequence: CASSVVHHREGSEAFF.

The chain links TRBV27 to TRBJ1-1; a weak D match, TRBD1 (6 bases). CDR1 is MNHEY, CDR2 SMNVEV, per germline (reference sequence). CDR3 length: 14 amino acids. Between the trimmed V and J ends, which lost 6 bases and 0 bases, there was a span of 11 bases. The CDR3 nucleotides read TGTGCCAGCAGATTTGGACAGCTGAACACTGAAGCTTTCTTT. It specifies CASRFGQLNTEAFF.

The V and J genes are TRBV4-1 and TRBJ2-4; a weak D match, TRBD1 (9 bases). From germline, CDR1 is MGHRA and CDR2 YSYEKL. The CDR3 has 20 residues. Trimming pared 0 bases from V and 1 base from J, leaving 22 bases between. The CDR3 spells CASSQEENRGRGRAKNIQYF. CDR3 in DNA: TGCGCCAGCAGCCAAGAAGAAAACAGGGGGCGCGGGAGGGCCAAAAACATTCAGTACTTC.

The chain carries TRBV21-1 and TRBJ2-5; the table's D call, TRBD1, was not checked against the DNA. TRBV21-1 is assigned pseudogene status. This CDR3 spans 15 amino acids. The CDR3 sequence: CASSQEGQSQETQYF. In DNA, the CDR3 is TGTGCCAGCAGCCAAGAGGGGCAGTCCCAAGAGACCCAGTACTTC.

The chain recombines TRBV5-1 with TRBJ2-1, with TRBD1 identical over 8 bases. Germline lookup yields CDR1 SGHRS and CDR2 YFSETQ. The CDR3 length is 15 residues. The J segment lost 4 bases and the V segment lost 4 bases, leaving 7 bases of the junction unmatched. The CDR3 is CASSSPTGEYNEQFF. The CDR3 DNA reads as TGCGCCAGCAGCAGTCCGACAGGGGAGTACAATGAGCAGTTCTTC.